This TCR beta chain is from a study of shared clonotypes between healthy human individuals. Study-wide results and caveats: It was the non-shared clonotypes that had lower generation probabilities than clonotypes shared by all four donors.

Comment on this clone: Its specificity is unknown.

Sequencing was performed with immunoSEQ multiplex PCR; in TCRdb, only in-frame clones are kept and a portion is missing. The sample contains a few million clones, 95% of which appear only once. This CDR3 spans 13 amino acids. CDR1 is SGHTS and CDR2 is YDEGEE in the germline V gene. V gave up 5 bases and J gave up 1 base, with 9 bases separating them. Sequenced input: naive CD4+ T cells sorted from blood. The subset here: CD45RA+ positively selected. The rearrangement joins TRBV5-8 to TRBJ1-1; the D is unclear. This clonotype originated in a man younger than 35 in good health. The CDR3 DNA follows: TGTGCCAGCAGATTTCGGGGGAACACTGAAGCTTTCTTT. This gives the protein CASRFRGNTEAFF.